The entry below describes one T cell receptor (beta chain). This record belongs to a study of technical replicates of blood from a handful of donors. CDR1 is SGHAT and CDR2 is FQNNGV in the germline V gene. The V gene lost 6 bases and the J gene lost 5 bases, with 23 bases spanning the gap. The CDR3 is made up of 17 amino acids. The assay was immunoSEQ multiplex PCR, and TCRdb's table has in-frame clones only and misses some. The sample holds some 80,000 clones, approximately 96% seen once. The chain couples TRBV11-2 to TRBJ2-1; the D gene is possibly TRBD1 (6 bases). The receptor comes from a human donor in good health. Sequencing used T cells isolated from PBMCs. CDR3 amino acids: CASSPVKGEFGDNEQFF. The CDR3 nucleotides read TGTGCCAGCAGTCCAGTCAAGGGGGAGTTTGGGGACAATGAGCAGTTCTTC.